These 12 T cell receptor beta chains were all obtained from the same sample, sequenced in a study of blood T cell repertoires in COVID-19. Only in-frame clones appear in the TCRdb table, and some are missing; sequencing was by immunoSEQ multiplex PCR. This sample yields about 320,000 clones, of which roughly 90% are seen a single time; roughly 3.9% belongs to the top ten. The sample was PBMCs or T cells enriched from blood (not recorded which). These receptors originate from a woman in her 30s who had been exposed to COVID-19.

The chain is built from TRBV4-1 and TRBJ1-2; D not certain. Germline loops: CDR1 MGHRA, CDR2 YSYEKL. The CDR3 has 15 amino acids. Trimming took 4 bases from V and 2 from J, leaving 14 bases between them. The DNA for the CDR3 is TGCGCCAGCAGCCCTCCTCTTCACGGGAACTATGGCTACACCTTC. The encoded protein is CASSPPLHGNYGYTF.

The chain joins TRBV15 to TRBJ1-2, with 8 bases lining up with TRBD1. Germline V CDR1 and CDR2: LNHNV, YYDKDF (reference sequence). The CDR3 runs 15 residues. Trimming removed 3 bases from V and 11 bases from J; junction bases left unmatched: 14. The CDR3, as DNA: TGTGCCACCAGCAGCCCCGAACGCGACAGGGGCGGGTACACCTTC. This codes for CATSSPERDRGGYTF.

The chain is built from TRBV5-6 and TRBJ2-1; the match to TRBD1 covers 9 bases. Unmatched junction bases numbered 10, after V lost 3 bases and J lost 9 bases. The CDR3 runs to 15 residues. Germline V CDR1 and CDR2: SGHDT, YYEEEE. The CDR3 protein is CASSSPGQGRSEQFF. CDR3 coding DNA: TGTGCCAGCAGCTCTCCGGGACAGGGACGTAGTGAGCAGTTCTTC.

This clone appeared a few times. V and J are TRBV3-1 (or the pseudogene TRBV3-2) and TRBJ2-5; possibly TRBD1 for D (6 bases). V shed 4 bases and J shed 3 bases, with 9 bases lying between them. The germline gives CDR1 LGHDT, CDR2 YNNKEL (reference sequence). There are 13 residues in the CDR3. CDR3 region: CASSLDSEETQYF. The CDR3 coding sequence is TGTGCCAGCAGCCTGGACAGTGAAGAGACCCAGTACTTC.

CDR3 sequence reads: CASSALSGGATDTQYF. The CDR3 nucleotides read TGTGCCAGCAGCGCCCTCAGCGGGGGGGCAACAGATACGCAGTATTTT. This chain uses TRBV9 with TRBJ2-3, with 10 bases fitting TRBD2. Trimming at V came to 3 bases and at J to 3 bases, leaving 7 bases not matched to a gene. The CDR3 consists of 16 residues. The germline CDR1 and CDR2 sequences are SGDLS and YYNGEE.

The table lists this clone with a few counts. This sequence joins TRBV2 and TRBJ1-1; D might be TRBD1 (5 bases). Between the trimmed V and J ends, which lost 5 bases and 3 bases, there was a span of 13 bases. CDR1 and CDR2 from the germline V gene are SNHLY and FYNNEI. The length of the CDR3 is 14 residues. CDR3 amino acids: CASSYRYGDTEAFF. The CDR3 DNA is TGTGCCAGCAGTTACAGGTATGGGGACACTGAAGCTTTCTTT.

The chain carries TRBV24-1 and TRBJ1-2; 9 positions match TRBD1. With V trimmed by 2 bases and J by 3 bases, 3 bases remained unmatched. This CDR3 comprises 15 residues. Germline CDR1 reads KGHDR; CDR2 reads SFDVKD. CDR3 in amino acids: CATSDSRDRDYGYTF. The CDR3 nucleotides read TGTGCCACCAGTGATTCCCGGGACAGGGACTATGGCTACACCTTC.

The rearrangement links TRBV2 to TRBJ2-7, with TRBD1 matching over 10 bases. CDR3 length: 15 amino acids. The germline V gene encodes CDR1 SNHLY and CDR2 FYNNEI. V dropped 5 bases and J dropped 3; count of bases not matched to a gene: 7. The CDR3 bases are TGTGCCAGCAGTCGGACCGGGACAGGGGACTACGAGCAGTACTTC. Translating gives CASSRTGTGDYEQYF.

The chain has TRBV5-4 and TRBJ1-1; D not certain. The CDR3 is made up of 15 amino acids. V lost 4 bases to trimming and J lost 0 bases, with 13 bases between them. Germline CDR1 reads SGHNT; CDR2 reads YYREEE (reference sequence). The CDR3 nucleotides are TGTGCCAGCAGCAGCGGAGGCAGCTTGAACACTGAAGCTTTCTTT. Residues: CASSSGGSLNTEAFF.

The genes are TRBV12-3 or TRBV12-4 and TRBJ1-1, with 10 bases aligning to TRBD1. The V segment lost 5 bases and the J segment 7 bases; nucleotides outside the gene matches: 4. This CDR3 is 13 amino acids long. This chain's CDR3 is CASSGDRGFEAFF. CDR3 coding DNA: TGTGCCAGCAGTGGGGACAGGGGATTTGAAGCTTTCTTT.

The V and J genes are TRBV5-1 and TRBJ1-1, with 7 bases matching TRBD1. V shed 4 bases and J 2 bases; nucleotides not matched to a gene: 11. In germline, CDR1 is SGHRS, CDR2 YFSETQ. This CDR3 is built from 16 residues. CDR3 coding DNA: TGCGCCAGCAGCATGCAGGGACAGACCCTTAACACTGAAGCTTTCTTT. Its protein is CASSMQGQTLNTEAFF. Combining the CDR3 with reference TRBV5-1 and TRBJ1-1 gives the whole variable domain KAGVTQTPRYLIKTRGQQVTLSCSPISGHRSVSWYQQTPGQGLQFLFEYFSETQRNKGNFPGRFSGRQFSNSRSEMNVSTLELGDSALYLCASSMQGQTLNTEAFFGQGTRLTVV.

The chain employs TRBV29-1 and TRBJ1-5; 9 bases fit TRBD1. CDR1 is SQVTM and CDR2 is ANQGSEA in the germline V gene. The CDR3 is 13 amino acids. Germline trimming cut 6 bases from V and 6 bases from J; bases unmatched to any gene: 6. The CDR3 sequence is CSVRTGVRQPQHF. The CDR3 DNA sequence: TGCAGCGTGCGGACAGGGGTTCGTCAGCCCCAGCATTTT.